What follows are 7 T cell receptor beta chains derived from one specimen sequenced in a study of blood T cell repertoires in COVID-19. Data came from immunoSEQ multiplex PCR; TCRdb stores just in-frame clones and leaves some out. The data show around 300,000 clones, around 86% seen once. The sequenced sample consisted of peripheral blood. The receptor set was obtained from a woman aged 25 to 39 who had recovered from COVID-19.

The chain has TRBV18 and TRBJ1-2; a weak D match, TRBD1 (5 bases). Trimming removed 1 base at V and 7 bases at J, with 7 bases between. Germline CDR1 and CDR2: KGHSH and LQKENI. CDR3 length equals 12 residues. In DNA form, the CDR3 reads TGTGCCAGCTCACCACGGGGCGGTGGCTACACCTTC. The encoded protein is CASSPRGGGYTF.

This clone was recorded only once. The chain combines TRBV29-1 with TRBJ2-3, with a possible D match to TRBD2 (5 bases). The CDR3 is made up of 14 amino acids. The germline gives CDR1 SQVTM, CDR2 ANQGSEA. V was clipped by 3 bases and J by 4 bases, with 14 bases between them. CDR3 DNA: TGCAGCGTTGACACTAGGACCCGGGCAGATACGCAGTATTTT. This codes for CSVDTRTRADTQYF.

The CDR3 sequence is CATRANKNYGYTF. CDR3 DNA sequence: TGTGCCACCCGCGCGAATAAGAACTATGGCTACACCTTC. The chain is built from TRBV15 and TRBJ1-2; D unclear. CDR1 and CDR2 (germline): LNHNV, YYDKDF (reference sequence). The CDR3 has 13 amino acids. V was pared by 8 bases and J by 2 bases, with 12 bases between.

This chain connects TRBV6-1 to TRBJ1-2, with D possibly being TRBD1 (6 bases). The germline V and J ends were trimmed by 3 bases and 8 bases, with 10 bases remaining between them. Germline-derived CDR1 and CDR2 are MNHNS and SASEGT. The CDR3 is 12 residues long. The CDR3 is CASSDYREGYTF. The CDR3 DNA follows: TGTGCCAGCAGTGATTACAGGGAGGGCTACACCTTC.

This clone was seen just once. The rearrangement uses TRBV7-8 and TRBJ2-5; 8 nucleotides line up with TRBD1. V dropped 5 bases and J dropped 7; count of bases not matched to a gene: 15. Germline loops: CDR1 SGHVS, CDR2 FQNEAQ. The CDR3 loop spans 16 amino acids. As DNA, the CDR3 is TGTGCCAGCAGCGTATCCTCAGGGGGCTCGTCTGGGACCCAGTACTTC. The encoded protein is CASSVSSGGSSGTQYF.

V is TRBV29-1 and J is TRBJ2-7, with D possibly TRBD2 on 5 matching bases. The CDR3 loop spans 15 amino acids. Trimming left V 7 bases short and J 1 base short, with 20 bases between. From germline, CDR1 is SQVTM and CDR2 ANQGSEA. The CDR3 here is CSARLAKGGSYEQYF. CDR3 in DNA: TGCAGCGCCCGTTTAGCGAAAGGTGGATCCTACGAGCAGTACTTC.

This clone is a singleton in its sample. The chain links TRBV3-1 (or the pseudogene TRBV3-2) to TRBJ2-1; D perhaps matches TRBD1 (6 bases). The length of the CDR3 is 14 residues. Germline CDR1 is LGHDT and CDR2 is YNNKEL (reference sequence). Trimming removed 3 bases at V and 5 bases at J, with 11 bases between. The CDR3 reads CASSQMGADNEQFF. The CDR3 nucleotides are TGTGCCAGCAGCCAGATGGGGGCCGACAATGAGCAGTTCTTC.